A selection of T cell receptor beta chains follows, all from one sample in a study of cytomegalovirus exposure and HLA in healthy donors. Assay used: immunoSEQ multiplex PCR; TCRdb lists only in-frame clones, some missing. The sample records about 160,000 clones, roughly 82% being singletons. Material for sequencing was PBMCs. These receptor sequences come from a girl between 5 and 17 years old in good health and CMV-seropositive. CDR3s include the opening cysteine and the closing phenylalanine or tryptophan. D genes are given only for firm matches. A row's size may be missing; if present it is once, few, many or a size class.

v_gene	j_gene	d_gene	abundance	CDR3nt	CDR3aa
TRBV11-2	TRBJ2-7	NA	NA	TGTGCCAGCAGCTTAAGCGGAGACCTGTCCGAGCAGTACTTC	CASSLSGDLSEQYF
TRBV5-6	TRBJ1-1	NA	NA	TGTGCCAGCAGGTACAGAATGAACACTGAAGCTTTCTTT	CASRYRMNTEAFF
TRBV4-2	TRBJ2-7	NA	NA	TGTGCCAGCAGCCGGCTAGGCGAGACCTACGAGCAGTACTTC	CASSRLGETYEQYF
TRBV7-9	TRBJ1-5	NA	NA	TGTTCCAGCAGCTACAGGGTTGGCCAGCCCCAGCATTTT	CSSSYRVGQPQHF
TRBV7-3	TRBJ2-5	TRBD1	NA	TGTGCCAGCAGCCTCGGACAGGGCGGAGGTCTAGAGACCCAGTACTTC	CASSLGQGGGLETQYF
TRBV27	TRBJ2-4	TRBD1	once	TGTGCCAGCAGTTTAGGGACAGCTCCAGCCAAAAACATTCAGTACTTC	CASSLGTAPAKNIQYF
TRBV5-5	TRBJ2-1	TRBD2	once	TGTGCCAGCAGCTTAACCCTAGCGGAGGACAATGAGCAGTTCTTC	CASSLTLAEDNEQFF
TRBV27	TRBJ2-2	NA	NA	TGTGCCAGCAGTTTAATGTGGGGGGAATCTTACACCGGGGAGCTGTTTTTT	CASSLMWGESYTGELFF
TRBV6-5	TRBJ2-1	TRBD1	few	TGTGCCAGCAGGGGGACAGGGGAAAGGAATGAGCAGTTCTTC	CASRGTGERNEQFF
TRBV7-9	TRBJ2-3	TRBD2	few	TGTGCCAGCAGCCCCCGGGTTAGCGGGGTAGCCCCGGCCAGGTATACGCAGTATTTT	CASSPRVSGVAPARYTQYF
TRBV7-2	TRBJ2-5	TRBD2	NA	TGTGCCAGCAGCTTTAGCGGGGGGGTAGAGACCCAGTACTTC	CASSFSGGVETQYF
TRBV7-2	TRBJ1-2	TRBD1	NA	TGTGCCAGCAGCTTAAGCAGGGGGGCGCCCGGCTACACCTTC	CASSLSRGAPGYTF
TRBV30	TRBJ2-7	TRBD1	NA	TGTGCCTGGAGTGAAGGGACAGGGGCCTACGAGCAGTACTTC	CAWSEGTGAYEQYF
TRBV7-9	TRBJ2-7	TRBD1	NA	TGTGCCAGCAGCATGGGACAGGGCCACGAGCAGTACTTC	CASSMGQGHEQYF
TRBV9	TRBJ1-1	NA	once	TGTGCCAGCAGCGTTCAGACAGAGAACACTGAAGCTTTCTTT	CASSVQTENTEAFF
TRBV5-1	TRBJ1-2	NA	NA	TGCGCCAGTAGGGCCCCCGGGGACTATGGCTACACCTTC	CASRAPGDYGYTF
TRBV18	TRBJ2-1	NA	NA	TGTGCCAGCTCACCGCCGAGCGTCTCTGAGCAGTTCTTC	CASSPPSVSEQFF
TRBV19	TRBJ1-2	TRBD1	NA	TGTGCCAGTAGTAAAAGACAGGGGGCCGCTAATCCCTATGGCTACACCTTC	CASSKRQGAANPYGYTF
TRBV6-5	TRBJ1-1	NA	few	TGTGCCATGGGCCCCACTGAAGCTTTCTTT	CAMGPTEAFF
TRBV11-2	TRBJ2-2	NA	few	TGTGCCAGCAGGGAAGTGGGGACTTATATTACCGGGGAGCTGTTTTTT	CASREVGTYITGELFF
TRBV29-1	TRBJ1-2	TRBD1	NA	TGCAGCGTTGGAGACAGGGTGTCTCTCAATGGCTACACCTTC	CSVGDRVSLNGYTF
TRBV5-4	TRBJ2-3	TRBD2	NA	TGTGCCAGCAGCTTAGCGGGAGGGGGGGCAGATACGCAGTATTTT	CASSLAGGGADTQYF
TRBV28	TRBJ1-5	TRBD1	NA	TGTGCCAGCAGTATTCTCGCAGGGGGCATAGGGCAGCCCCAGCATTTT	CASSILAGGIGQPQHF
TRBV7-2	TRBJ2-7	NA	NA	TGTGCCAGCAGCCGACACCCGGGACAACGAACCTACGAGCAGTACTTC	CASSRHPGQRTYEQYF
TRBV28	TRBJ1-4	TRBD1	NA	TGTGCCAGCAGACCGGGACAGGGACGCGAAAAACTGTTTTTT	CASRPGQGREKLFF
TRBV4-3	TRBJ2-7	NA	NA	TGCGCCAGCAGCCAAGATTCCAGCGGTTCCTACGAGCAGTACTTC	CASSQDSSGSYEQYF
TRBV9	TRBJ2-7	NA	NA	TGTGCCAGCAGCGTAGCCCCAGGGGTCTACGAGCAGTACTTC	CASSVAPGVYEQYF
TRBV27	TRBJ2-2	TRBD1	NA	TGTGCCAGCAGTACCCAGCAAACAGGGGACGGGGAGCTGTTTTTT	CASSTQQTGDGELFF
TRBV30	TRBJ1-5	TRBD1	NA	TGTGCCTGGAGTGTAGGGACAGTCCAGCCCCAGCATTTT	CAWSVGTVQPQHF
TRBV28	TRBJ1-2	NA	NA	TGTGCCAGCAGCTTAACAGGGAGACTCTATGGCTACACCTTC	CASSLTGRLYGYTF
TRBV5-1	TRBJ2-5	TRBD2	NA	TGCGCCAGCAGCTTATGGCTAGCGGAAGAGACCCAGTACTTC	CASSLWLAEETQYF
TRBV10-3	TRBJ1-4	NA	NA	TGTGCCATCACCGAGGGGGTAGGGGAAAAACTGTTTTTT	CAITEGVGEKLFF
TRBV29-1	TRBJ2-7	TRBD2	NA	TGCAGCGTGAAGGCGGGAGTCGCGAACGAGCAGTACTTC	CSVKAGVANEQYF
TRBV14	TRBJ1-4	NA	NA	TGTGCCAGCAGCCCCGGACTGTCGGCGAATGAAAAACTGTTTTTT	CASSPGLSANEKLFF
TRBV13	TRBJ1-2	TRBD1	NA	TGTGCCAGCAGCTTAGGGACAGGGGTTGGCTACACCTTC	CASSLGTGVGYTF
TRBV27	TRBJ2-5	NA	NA	TGTGCCAGCAGGGTCCGGGGGGAGACCCAGTACTTC	CASRVRGETQYF
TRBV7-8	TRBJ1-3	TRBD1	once	TGTGCCAGCAGAGGGTGGGGGGGACAGGTATCTGGAAACACCATATATTTT	CASRGWGGQVSGNTIYF
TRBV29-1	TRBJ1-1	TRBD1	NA	TGCAGCGCTGAGATAGGGACAGGGGGTATTGAAGCTTTCTTT	CSAEIGTGGIEAFF
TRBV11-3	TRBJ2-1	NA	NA	TGTGCCAGCAGCTTAGTCCGGGGTAGTGAGCAGTTCTTC	CASSLVRGSEQFF
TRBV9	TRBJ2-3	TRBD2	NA	TGTGCCAGCAGCGAAGAGCGGGGAGGCACAGATACGCAGTATTTT	CASSEERGGTDTQYF
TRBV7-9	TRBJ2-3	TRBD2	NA	TGTGCCAGCCCCGGGGGGACAGATACGCAGTATTTT	CASPGGTDTQYF
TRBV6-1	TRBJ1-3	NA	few	TGTGCCAGCAGTGTAGGGGTTGCGCTTGGAAACACCATATATTTT	CASSVGVALGNTIYF
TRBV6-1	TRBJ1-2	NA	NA	TGTGCCAGCAGTGAAGCGAGAGGCTACGGCTACACCTTC	CASSEARGYGYTF